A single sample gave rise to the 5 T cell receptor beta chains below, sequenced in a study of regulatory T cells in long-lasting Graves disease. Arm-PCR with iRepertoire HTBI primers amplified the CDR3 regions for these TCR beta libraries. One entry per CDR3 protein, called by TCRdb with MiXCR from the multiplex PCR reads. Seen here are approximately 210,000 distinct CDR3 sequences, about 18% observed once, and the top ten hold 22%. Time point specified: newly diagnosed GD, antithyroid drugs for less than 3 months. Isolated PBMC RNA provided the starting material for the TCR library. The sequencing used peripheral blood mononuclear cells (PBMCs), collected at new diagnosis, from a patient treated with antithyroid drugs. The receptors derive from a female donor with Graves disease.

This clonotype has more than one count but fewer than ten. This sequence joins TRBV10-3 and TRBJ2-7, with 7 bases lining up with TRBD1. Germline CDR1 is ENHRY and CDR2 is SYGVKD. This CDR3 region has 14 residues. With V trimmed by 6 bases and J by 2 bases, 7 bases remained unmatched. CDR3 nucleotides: TGTGCCATCAGGAACAGGGGACCCACCTACGAGCAGTACTTC. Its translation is CAIRNRGPTYEQYF.

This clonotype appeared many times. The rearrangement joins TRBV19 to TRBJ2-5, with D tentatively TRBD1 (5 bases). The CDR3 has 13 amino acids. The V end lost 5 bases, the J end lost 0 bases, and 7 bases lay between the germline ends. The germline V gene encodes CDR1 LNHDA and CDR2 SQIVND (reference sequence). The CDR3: CASSGQYQETQYF. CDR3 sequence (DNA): TGTGCCAGTAGTGGACAATACCAAGAGACCCAGTACTTC.

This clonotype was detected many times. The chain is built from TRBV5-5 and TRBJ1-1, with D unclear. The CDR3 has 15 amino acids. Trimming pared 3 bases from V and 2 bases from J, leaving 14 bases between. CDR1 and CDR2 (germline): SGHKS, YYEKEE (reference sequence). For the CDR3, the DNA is TGTGCCAGCAGCTCCGGTTCTGGGCTTAACACTGAAGCTTTCTTT. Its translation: CASSSGSGLNTEAFF.

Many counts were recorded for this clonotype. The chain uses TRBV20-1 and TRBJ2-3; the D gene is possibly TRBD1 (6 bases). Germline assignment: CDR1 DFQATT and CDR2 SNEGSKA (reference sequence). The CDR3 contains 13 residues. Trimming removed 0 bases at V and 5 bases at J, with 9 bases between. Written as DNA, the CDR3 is TGCAGTGCTAGAGATCAAGGGGGAGATACGCAGTATTTT. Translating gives CSARDQGGDTQYF.

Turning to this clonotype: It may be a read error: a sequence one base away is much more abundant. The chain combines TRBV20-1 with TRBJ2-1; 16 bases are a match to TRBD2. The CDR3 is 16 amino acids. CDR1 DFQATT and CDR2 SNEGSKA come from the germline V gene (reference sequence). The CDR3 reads CGAPGLAGGPSNEQFF. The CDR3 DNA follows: TGCGGTGCGCCGGGACTAGCGGGAGGGCCCTCCAATGAGCAGTTCTTC.